This is a list of T cell receptor beta chains from one sample in a study of T-cell reconstitution after alpha-beta-depleted transplantation in children. Via MiXCR, TCRdb re-called the PCR reads, giving one row per CDR3 protein. Among some 840,000 distinct CDR3 sequences listed, about 15% were seen once. The specimen was PBMCs, mostly from graft donor cells, collected 360 days after TCRalphabeta/CD19-depleted stem cell transplant. These receptors were taken from a male patient younger than 18 who had a stem cell transplant for acute lymphoblastic leukemia, so the T cells may come from the graft donor. Both conserved end residues are part of each CDR3. Fields, in order: V gene, clone size, J gene, D gene, CDR3 protein, CDR3 DNA. The D gene is left open where the match is weak. For some rows the clone size is stated as once, few or many, or as a class when expanded; others skip it.

TRBV5-1	few	TRBJ1-1	NA	CASSLGGGVSTEAFF	TGCGCCAGCAGCTTAGGGGGTGGGGTGTCCACTGAAGCTTTCTTT
TRBV5-1	few	TRBJ2-5	NA	CASSLAPVGGETQYF	TGCGCCAGCAGCTTGGCGCCGGTAGGTGGAGAGACCCAGTACTTC
TRBV29-1	NA	TRBJ1-1	NA	CSVVDRVNTEAFF	TGCAGCGTTGTTGACAGAGTGAACACTGAAGCTTTCTTT
TRBV18	NA	TRBJ1-2	TRBD1	CASSPSVGQGTSNYGYTF	TGTGCCAGCTCACCGTCCGTGGGACAGGGGACGAGTAACTATGGCTACACCTTC
TRBV15	few	TRBJ2-7	NA	CATGQGSSEQYF	TGTGCCACCGGGCAAGGGTCCTCCGAGCAGTACTTC
TRBV7-9	NA	TRBJ2-2	NA	CASSSGINTGELFF	TGTGCCAGCAGCTCGGGGATCAACACCGGGGAGCTGTTTTTT
TRBV5-1	NA	TRBJ1-4	NA	CASSFGSGRNEKLFF	TGCGCCAGCAGCTTCGGTTCCGGCAGAAATGAAAAACTGTTTTTT
TRBV5-1	NA	TRBJ2-1	TRBD2	CASSFFTSGNSEQFF	TGCGCCAGCAGCTTCTTTACTAGCGGGAACAGTGAGCAGTTCTTC
TRBV20-1	NA	TRBJ2-7	TRBD1	CSARTGRISYEQYF	TGCAGTGCTAGGACAGGGCGAATCTCCTACGAGCAGTACTTC
TRBV5-1	NA	TRBJ2-1	NA	CASSLGGTKINEQFF	TGCGCCAGCAGCTTGGGAGGAACTAAGATCAATGAGCAGTTCTTC
TRBV6-4	few	TRBJ1-1	TRBD1	CASSDGSLLTGIYGNTEAFF	TGTGCCAGCAGCGACGGATCGTTACTGACAGGGATATACGGGAACACTGAAGCTTTCTTT
TRBV12-3/TRBV12-4	NA	TRBJ2-5	NA	CASSLGVMWGRESKETQYF	TGTGCCAGCAGTTTAGGAGTGATGTGGGGCAGGGAGAGCAAAGAGACCCAGTACTTC
TRBV12-3/TRBV12-4	NA	TRBJ2-5	TRBD2	CASSGGLAGVQETQYF	TGTGCCAGCTCGGGAGGACTAGCGGGAGTCCAAGAGACCCAGTACTTC
TRBV7-9	few	TRBJ1-5	NA	CASSSSREPNQPQHF	TGTGCCAGCAGCTCGTCTAGGGAACCCAATCAGCCCCAGCATTTT
TRBV12-3/TRBV12-4	NA	TRBJ1-1	NA	CASNVYPLYHTEAFF	TGTGCCAGCAACGTTTACCCCCTCTACCACACTGAAGCTTTCTTT
TRBV27	many	TRBJ2-1	NA	CASSLLGPNGYNEQFF	TGTGCCAGCAGTTTATTGGGTCCCAATGGGTACAATGAGCAGTTCTTC
TRBV7-9	few	TRBJ2-3	TRBD2	CASSLRLASTDTQYF	TGTGCCAGCAGCTTAAGACTAGCTAGCACAGATACGCAGTATTTT
TRBV18	NA	TRBJ2-2	NA	CASSPNGQTGELFF	TGTGCCAGCTCACCTAACGGACAGACCGGGGAGCTGTTTTTT
TRBV4-2	NA	TRBJ2-3	TRBD2	CASSQESGGSTDTQYF	TGTGCCAGCAGCCAAGAATCGGGAGGGAGCACAGATACGCAGTATTTT
TRBV20-1	few	TRBJ2-5	NA	CSASSWGSETQYF	TGCAGTGCCTCGTCGTGGGGGTCAGAGACCCAGTACTTC
TRBV6-5	few	TRBJ2-7	NA	CASSYVQRASYEQYF	TGTGCCAGCAGTTACGTCCAGCGGGCATCCTACGAGCAGTACTTC
TRBV5-1	NA	TRBJ2-1	TRBD2	CASNPLLAGEQFF	TGCGCCAGCAACCCCCTTCTAGCGGGTGAGCAGTTCTTC
TRBV20-1	NA	TRBJ2-7	NA	CSARDGRGRYEQYF	TGCAGTGCTAGAGATGGGCGGGGGCGTTACGAGCAGTACTTC
TRBV7-6	NA	TRBJ2-1	NA	CASRGRENEQFF	TGTGCCTCCCGGGGACGGGAAAATGAGCAGTTCTTC
TRBV7-9	NA	TRBJ2-1	NA	CAKHQVSSYNEQFF	TGTGCGAAGCACCAGGTCAGCTCCTACAATGAGCAGTTCTTC
TRBV5-1	many	TRBJ2-7	NA	CASSPGQNYEQYF	TGCGCCAGCAGCCCCGGACAGAACTACGAGCAGTACTTC
TRBV29-1	NA	TRBJ2-3	TRBD1	CSVEQGDSTDTQYF	TGCAGCGTGGAACAGGGGGATAGCACAGATACGCAGTATTTT
TRBV29-1	NA	TRBJ2-7	NA	CSVMGYSQHEQYF	TGCAGCGTTATGGGGTATAGCCAACACGAGCAGTACTTC
TRBV28	NA	TRBJ1-1	TRBD1	CASAGTGNTEAFF	TGTGCCAGCGCCGGGACAGGGAACACTGAAGCTTTCTTT
TRBV29-1	many	TRBJ2-1	TRBD2	CSVGGGYNEQFF	TGCAGCGTTGGGGGAGGGTACAATGAGCAGTTCTTC
TRBV25-1	few	TRBJ1-4	NA	CASSKQGRSEKLFF	TGTGCCAGCAGTAAGCAGGGGAGGAGTGAAAAACTGTTTTTT
TRBV5-1	NA	TRBJ2-1	NA	CASSLIAESSYNEQFF	TGCGCCAGCAGCCTTATCGCGGAGAGCTCCTACAATGAGCAGTTCTTC
TRBV10-3	NA	TRBJ2-1	NA	CAISEPNNIEQGGLSYNEQFF	TGTGCCATCAGTGAGCCCAATAACATCGAACAGGGAGGATTATCCTACAATGAGCAGTTCTTC
TRBV5-1	few	TRBJ2-7	TRBD2	CASSRQAPLTSGRGEQYF	TGCGCCAGCAGCCGACAGGCCCCCTTGACTAGCGGGAGAGGTGAGCAGTACTTC
TRBV12-3/TRBV12-4	NA	TRBJ2-3	NA	CASSLLQGTQYF	TGTGCCAGCAGTTTGCTCCAAGGAACGCAGTATTTT
TRBV12-3/TRBV12-4	NA	TRBJ2-6	NA	CASSSHGREVRANVLTF	TGTGCCAGCAGCTCCCATGGTCGAGAGGTTCGGGCCAACGTCCTGACTTTC
TRBV12-3/TRBV12-4	few	TRBJ1-6	NA	CASSLWATNSPLHF	TGTGCCAGCAGTTTATGGGCCACTAATTCACCCCTCCACTTT
TRBV19	NA	TRBJ2-3	TRBD1	CASGQGWADTQYF	TGTGCCAGCGGACAGGGGTGGGCAGATACGCAGTATTTT
TRBV19	few	TRBJ2-2	NA	CASPIPGTGELFF	TGTGCCAGCCCCATCCCGGGGACCGGGGAGCTGTTTTTT
TRBV12-3/TRBV12-4	few	TRBJ2-7	TRBD1	CASSLIRPGQGWREDTYEQYF	TGTGCCAGCAGTTTAATTAGGCCGGGACAGGGGTGGCGGGAGGACACCTACGAGCAGTACTTC
TRBV27	NA	TRBJ2-6	NA	CASSLRQLSSGANVLTF	TGTGCCAGCAGTTTGCGGCAGCTCAGCTCTGGGGCCAACGTCCTGACTTTC
TRBV5-6	once	TRBJ1-2	NA	CASSKLPGSGYGYTF	TGTGCCAGCAGCAAGCTTCCGGGTTCGGGCTATGGCTACACCTTC
TRBV9	few	TRBJ2-7	NA	CASSGGLWDEQYF	TGTGCCAGCAGCGGAGGACTTTGGGACGAGCAGTACTTC
TRBV29-1	few	TRBJ2-5	NA	CSVEGKGGSEETQYF	TGCAGCGTTGAGGGGAAGGGAGGCTCGGAGGAGACCCAGTACTTC
TRBV4-1	NA	TRBJ2-1	TRBD2	CASSPLGLAGGLFNEQFF	TGCGCCAGCAGCCCCCTGGGACTAGCGGGAGGATTGTTCAATGAGCAGTTCTTC
TRBV3-1	NA	TRBJ2-1	TRBD2	CASTRLAGVHEQFF	TGTGCCAGCACTCGACTAGCGGGAGTCCATGAGCAGTTCTTC
TRBV19	NA	TRBJ2-3	NA	CASSITDGVDTQYF	TGTGCCAGTAGTATAACCGACGGTGTGGATACGCAGTATTTT
TRBV7-3	many	TRBJ2-7	NA	CASSPPNRDEQYF	TGTGCCAGCAGCCCCCCTAACAGGGACGAGCAGTACTTC
TRBV5-1	NA	TRBJ2-3	NA	CASSLEWTDTQYF	TGCGCCAGCAGCTTGGAATGGACAGATACGCAGTATTTT
TRBV6-5	many	TRBJ2-1	NA	CASSYSRGGGNEQFF	TGTGCCAGCAGTTACTCGAGGGGCGGAGGCAATGAGCAGTTCTTC